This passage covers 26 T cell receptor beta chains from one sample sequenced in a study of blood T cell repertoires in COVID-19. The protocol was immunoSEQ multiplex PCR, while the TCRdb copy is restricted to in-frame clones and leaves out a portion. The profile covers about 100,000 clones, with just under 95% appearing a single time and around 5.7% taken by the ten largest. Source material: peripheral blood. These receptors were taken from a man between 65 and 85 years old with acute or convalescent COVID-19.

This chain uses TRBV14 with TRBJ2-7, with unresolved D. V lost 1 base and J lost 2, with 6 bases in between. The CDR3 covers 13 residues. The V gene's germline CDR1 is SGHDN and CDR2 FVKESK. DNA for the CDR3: TGTGCCAGCAGCCAAGTGAGGACCTACGAGCAGTACTTC. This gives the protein CASSQVRTYEQYF.

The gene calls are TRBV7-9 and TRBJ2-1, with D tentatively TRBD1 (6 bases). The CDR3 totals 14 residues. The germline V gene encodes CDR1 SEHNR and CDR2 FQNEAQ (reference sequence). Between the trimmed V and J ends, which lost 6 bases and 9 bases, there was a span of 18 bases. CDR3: CASSLIYRAGEQFF. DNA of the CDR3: TGTGCCAGCAGTTTGATTTACAGGGCCGGTGAGCAGTTCTTC. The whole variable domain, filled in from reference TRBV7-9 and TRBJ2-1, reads DTGVSQNPRHKITKRGQNVTFRCDPISEHNRLYWYRQTLGQGPEFLTYFQNEAQLEKSRLLSDRFSAERPKGSFSTLEIQRTEQGDSAMYLCASSLIYRAGEQFFGPGTRLTVL.

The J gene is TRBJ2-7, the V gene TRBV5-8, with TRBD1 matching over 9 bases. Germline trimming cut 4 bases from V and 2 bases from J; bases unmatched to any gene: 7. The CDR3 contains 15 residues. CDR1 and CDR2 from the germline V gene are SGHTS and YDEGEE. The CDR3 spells CASSTRQGGTYEQYF. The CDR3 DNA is TGTGCCAGCAGCACCAGACAGGGGGGGACCTACGAGCAGTACTTC.

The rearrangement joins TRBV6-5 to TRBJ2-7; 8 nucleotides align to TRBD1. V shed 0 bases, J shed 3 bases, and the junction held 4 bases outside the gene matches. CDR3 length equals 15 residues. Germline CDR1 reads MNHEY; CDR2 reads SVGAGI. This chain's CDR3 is CASSYSGTGFYEQYF. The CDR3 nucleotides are TGTGCCAGCAGTTACTCAGGGACAGGATTCTACGAGCAGTACTTC.

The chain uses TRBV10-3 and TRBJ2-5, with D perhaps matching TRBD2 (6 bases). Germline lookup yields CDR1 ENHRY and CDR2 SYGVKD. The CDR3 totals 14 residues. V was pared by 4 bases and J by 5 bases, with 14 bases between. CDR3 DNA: TGTGCCATCAGTGCCGATCCGGGGGTTGAGACCCAGTACTTC. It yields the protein CAISADPGVETQYF.

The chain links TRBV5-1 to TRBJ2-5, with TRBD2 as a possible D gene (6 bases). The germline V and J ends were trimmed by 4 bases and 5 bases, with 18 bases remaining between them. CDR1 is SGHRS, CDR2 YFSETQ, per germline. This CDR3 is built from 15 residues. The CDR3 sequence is CASSEIAAGGETQYF. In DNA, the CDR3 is TGCGCCAGCAGCGAGATAGCGGCGGGCGGCGAGACCCAGTACTTC. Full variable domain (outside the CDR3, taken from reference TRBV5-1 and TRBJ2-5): KAGVTQTPRYLIKTRGQQVTLSCSPISGHRSVSWYQQTPGQGLQFLFEYFSETQRNKGNFPGRFSGRQFSNSRSEMNVSTLELGDSALYLCASSEIAAGGETQYFGPGTRLLVL.

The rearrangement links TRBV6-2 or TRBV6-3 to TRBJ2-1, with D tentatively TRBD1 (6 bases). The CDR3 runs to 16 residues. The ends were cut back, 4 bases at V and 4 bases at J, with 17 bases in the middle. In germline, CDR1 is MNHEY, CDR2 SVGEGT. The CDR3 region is CASSSPGAEKYNEQFF. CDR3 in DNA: TGTGCCAGCAGTTCCCCAGGGGCGGAAAAATACAATGAGCAGTTCTTC.

The CDR3 region has the DNA TGTGCCAGCAGGACGGGGAATTACAATGAGCAGTTCTTC. Its translation: CASRTGNYNEQFF. V is TRBV28 and J is TRBJ2-1; perhaps TRBD2 as D (5 bases). The CDR3 is 13 amino acids. Germline V gene lookup returns CDR1 MDHEN and CDR2 SYDVKM. V was clipped by 6 bases and J by 4 bases, with 10 bases between them.

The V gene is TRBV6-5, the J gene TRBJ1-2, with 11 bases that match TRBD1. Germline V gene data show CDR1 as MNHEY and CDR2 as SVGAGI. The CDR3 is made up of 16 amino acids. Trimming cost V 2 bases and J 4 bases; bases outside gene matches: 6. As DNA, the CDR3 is TGTGCCAGCAGTTACACTCGGACAGGGGGCTCCTATGGCTACACCTTC. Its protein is CASSYTRTGGSYGYTF.

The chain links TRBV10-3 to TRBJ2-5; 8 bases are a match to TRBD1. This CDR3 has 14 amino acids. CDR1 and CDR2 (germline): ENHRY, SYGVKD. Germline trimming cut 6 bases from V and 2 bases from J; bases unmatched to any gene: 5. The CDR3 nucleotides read TGTGCCATCAGCGGACAGGGAGGACAAGAGACCCAGTACTTC. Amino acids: CAISGQGGQETQYF.

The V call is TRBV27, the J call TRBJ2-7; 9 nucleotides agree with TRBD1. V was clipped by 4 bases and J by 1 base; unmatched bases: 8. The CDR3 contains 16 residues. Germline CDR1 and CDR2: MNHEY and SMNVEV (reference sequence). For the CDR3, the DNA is TGTGCCAGCAGTTCCCCGCGGGACAGGGCTTCCTACGAGCAGTACTTC. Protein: CASSSPRDRASYEQYF.

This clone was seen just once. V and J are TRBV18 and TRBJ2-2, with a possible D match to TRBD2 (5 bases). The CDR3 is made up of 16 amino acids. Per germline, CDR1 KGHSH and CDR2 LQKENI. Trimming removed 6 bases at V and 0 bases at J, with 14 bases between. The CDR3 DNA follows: TGTGCCAGCTCCCGAGAGGGCCCCGCGAACACCGGGGAGCTGTTTTTT. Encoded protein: CASSREGPANTGELFF.

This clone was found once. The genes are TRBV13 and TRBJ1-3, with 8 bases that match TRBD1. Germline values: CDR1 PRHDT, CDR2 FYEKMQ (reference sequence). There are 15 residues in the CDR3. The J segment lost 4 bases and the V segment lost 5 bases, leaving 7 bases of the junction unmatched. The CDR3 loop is CASSPGGATGNTIYF. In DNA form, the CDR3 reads TGTGCCAGCAGCCCAGGGGGCGCAACGGGAAACACCATATATTTT.

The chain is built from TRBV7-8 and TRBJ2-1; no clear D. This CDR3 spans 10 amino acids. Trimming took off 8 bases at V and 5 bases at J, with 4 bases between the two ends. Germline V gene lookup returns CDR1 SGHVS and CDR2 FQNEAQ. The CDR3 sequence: CASADNEQFF. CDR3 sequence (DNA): TGTGCCAGCGCAGACAATGAGCAGTTCTTC.

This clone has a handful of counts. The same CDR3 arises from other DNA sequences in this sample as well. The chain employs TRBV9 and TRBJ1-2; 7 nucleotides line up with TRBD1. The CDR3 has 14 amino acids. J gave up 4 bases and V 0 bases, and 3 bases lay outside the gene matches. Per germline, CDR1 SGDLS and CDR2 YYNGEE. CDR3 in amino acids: CASSVGQGGYGYTF. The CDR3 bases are TGTGCCAGCAGCGTAGGACAGGGTGGCTATGGCTACACCTTC.

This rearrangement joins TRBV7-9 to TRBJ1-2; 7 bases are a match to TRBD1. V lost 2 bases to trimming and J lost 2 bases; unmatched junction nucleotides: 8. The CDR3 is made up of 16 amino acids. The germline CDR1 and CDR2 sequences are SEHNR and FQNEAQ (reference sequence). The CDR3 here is CASSLTRGPFNYGYTF. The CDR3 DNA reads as TGTGCCAGCAGCTTAACAAGGGGGCCATTCAACTATGGCTACACCTTC.

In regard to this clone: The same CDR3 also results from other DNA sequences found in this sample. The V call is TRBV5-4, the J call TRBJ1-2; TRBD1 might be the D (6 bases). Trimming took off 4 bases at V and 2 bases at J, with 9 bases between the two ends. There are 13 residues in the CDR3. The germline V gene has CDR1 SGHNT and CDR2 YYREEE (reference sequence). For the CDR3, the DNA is TGTGCCAGCAGCCCGGACAGAAACTATGGCTACACCTTC. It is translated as CASSPDRNYGYTF.

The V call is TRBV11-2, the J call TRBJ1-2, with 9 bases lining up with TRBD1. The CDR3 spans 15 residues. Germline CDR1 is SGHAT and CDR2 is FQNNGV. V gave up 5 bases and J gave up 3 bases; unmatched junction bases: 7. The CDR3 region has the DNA TGTGCCAGCAGCCCTGGACAGGGGAACTACTATGGCTACACCTTC. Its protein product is CASSPGQGNYYGYTF.

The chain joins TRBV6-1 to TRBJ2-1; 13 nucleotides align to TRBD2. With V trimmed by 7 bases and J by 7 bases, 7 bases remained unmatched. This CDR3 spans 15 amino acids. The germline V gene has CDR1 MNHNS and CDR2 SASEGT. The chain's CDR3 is CASTILAGGPNEQFF. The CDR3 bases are TGTGCCAGCACCATACTAGCGGGGGGGCCTAATGAGCAGTTCTTC.

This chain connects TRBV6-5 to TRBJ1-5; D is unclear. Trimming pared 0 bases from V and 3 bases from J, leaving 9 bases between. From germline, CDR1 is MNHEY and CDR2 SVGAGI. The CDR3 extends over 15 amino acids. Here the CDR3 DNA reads TGTGCCAGCAGTTACTCAACCGAGCTCAATCAGCCCCAGCATTTT. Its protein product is CASSYSTELNQPQHF.

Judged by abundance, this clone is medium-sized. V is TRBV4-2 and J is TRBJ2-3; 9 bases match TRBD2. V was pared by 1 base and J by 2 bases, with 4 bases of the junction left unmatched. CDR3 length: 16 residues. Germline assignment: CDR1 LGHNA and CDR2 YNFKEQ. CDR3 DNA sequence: TGTGCCAGCAGCCAAGCGGGCGGGAGGGCCACAGATACGCAGTATTTT. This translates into CASSQAGGRATDTQYF.

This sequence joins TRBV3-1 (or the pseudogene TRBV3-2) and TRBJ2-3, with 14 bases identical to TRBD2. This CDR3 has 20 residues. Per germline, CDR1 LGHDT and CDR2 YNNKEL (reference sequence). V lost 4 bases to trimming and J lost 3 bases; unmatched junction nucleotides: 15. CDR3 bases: TGTGCCAGCAGCCCCGGGCTGGGACTAGCGGGAGCCAGGGGAACAGATACGCAGTATTTT. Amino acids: CASSPGLGLAGARGTDTQYF.

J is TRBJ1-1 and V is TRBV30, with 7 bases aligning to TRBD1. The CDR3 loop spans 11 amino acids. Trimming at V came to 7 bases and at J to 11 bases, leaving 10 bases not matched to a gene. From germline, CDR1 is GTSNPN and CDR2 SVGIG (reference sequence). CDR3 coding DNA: TGTGCCTTATACAGGGGAGAGAGGGCTTTCTTT. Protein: CALYRGERAFF.

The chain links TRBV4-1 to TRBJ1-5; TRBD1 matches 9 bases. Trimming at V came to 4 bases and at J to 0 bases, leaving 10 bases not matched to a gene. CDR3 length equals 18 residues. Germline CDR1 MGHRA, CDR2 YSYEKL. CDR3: CASSPRETGGLSNQPQHF. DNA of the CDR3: TGCGCCAGCAGCCCCCGGGAGACAGGGGGACTTAGCAATCAGCCCCAGCATTTT.

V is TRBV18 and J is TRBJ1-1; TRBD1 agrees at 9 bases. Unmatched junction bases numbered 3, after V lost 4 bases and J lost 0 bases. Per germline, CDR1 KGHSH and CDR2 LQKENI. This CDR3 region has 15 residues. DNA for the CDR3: TGTGCCAGCTCACAACAGGGGGCGTTGAACACTGAAGCTTTCTTT. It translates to CASSQQGALNTEAFF.

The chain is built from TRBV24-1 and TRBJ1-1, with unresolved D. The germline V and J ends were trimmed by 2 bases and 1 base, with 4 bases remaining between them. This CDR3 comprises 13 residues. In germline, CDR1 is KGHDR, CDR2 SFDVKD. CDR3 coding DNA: TGTGCCACCAGTGATTCATGGAACACTGAAGCTTTCTTT. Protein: CATSDSWNTEAFF.